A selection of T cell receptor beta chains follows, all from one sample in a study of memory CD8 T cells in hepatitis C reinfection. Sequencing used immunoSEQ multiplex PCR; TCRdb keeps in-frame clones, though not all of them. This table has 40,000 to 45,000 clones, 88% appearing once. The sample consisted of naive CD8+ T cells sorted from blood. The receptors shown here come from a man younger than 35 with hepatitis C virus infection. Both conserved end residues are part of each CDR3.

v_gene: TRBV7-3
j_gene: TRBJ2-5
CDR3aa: CASSPQPGETQYF

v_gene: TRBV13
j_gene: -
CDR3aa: CASSSPTGDEQYF

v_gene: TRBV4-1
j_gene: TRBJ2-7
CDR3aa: CASSQRTGTYEQYF

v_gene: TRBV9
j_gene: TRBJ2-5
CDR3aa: CASSYDRSQETQYF

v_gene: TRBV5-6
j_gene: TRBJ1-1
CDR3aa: CASSLGNRLNTEAFF

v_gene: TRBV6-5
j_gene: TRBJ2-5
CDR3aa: CASSFGQGIETQYF

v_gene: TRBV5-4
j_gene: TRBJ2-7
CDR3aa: CASSLSGQGAWEQYF

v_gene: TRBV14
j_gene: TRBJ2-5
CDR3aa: CASSQEVSGRAETQYF

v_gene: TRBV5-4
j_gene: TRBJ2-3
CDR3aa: CASSPGLAGETDTQYF

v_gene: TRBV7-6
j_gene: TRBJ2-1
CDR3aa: CASSSGLAGGPSSYNEQFF

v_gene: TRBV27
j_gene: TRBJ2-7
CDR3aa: CASSLNQGALSYEQYF

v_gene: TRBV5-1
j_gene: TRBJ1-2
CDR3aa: CASSLDETPYGYTF

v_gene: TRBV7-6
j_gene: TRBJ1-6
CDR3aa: CASSLDGSYNSPLHF

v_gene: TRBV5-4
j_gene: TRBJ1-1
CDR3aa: CASSGGTHTEAFF

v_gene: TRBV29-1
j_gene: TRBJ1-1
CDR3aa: CSGQGSDTEAFF

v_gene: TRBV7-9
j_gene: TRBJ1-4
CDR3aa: CASSTGAGGREKLFF

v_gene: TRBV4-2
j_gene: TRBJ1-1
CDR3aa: CASSWGSGGAFF

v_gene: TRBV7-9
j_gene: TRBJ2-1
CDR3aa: CASSSSVAGSYNEQFF

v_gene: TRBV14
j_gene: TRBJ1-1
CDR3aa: CASSPSYRGKNTEAFF

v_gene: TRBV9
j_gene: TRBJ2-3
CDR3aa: CASSVEGTGVNTDTQYF

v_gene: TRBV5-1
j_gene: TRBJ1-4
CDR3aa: CASSLTGVPNEKLFF

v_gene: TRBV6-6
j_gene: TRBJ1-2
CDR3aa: CASRSKEAWHTF

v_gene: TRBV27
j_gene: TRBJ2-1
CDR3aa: CASSADGLAPYNEQFF

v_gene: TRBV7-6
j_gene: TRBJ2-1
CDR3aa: CASSFRGAHLNEQFF

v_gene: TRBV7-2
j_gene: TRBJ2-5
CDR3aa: CASSSEGLRSQETQYF

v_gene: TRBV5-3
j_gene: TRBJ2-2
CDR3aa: CARSYGGLHTGELFF

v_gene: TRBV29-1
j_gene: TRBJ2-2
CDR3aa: CSGGGLNTGELFF

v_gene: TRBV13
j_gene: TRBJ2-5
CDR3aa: CASSSIGAETQYF

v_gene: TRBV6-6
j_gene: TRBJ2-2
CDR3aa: CASSRTGELFF

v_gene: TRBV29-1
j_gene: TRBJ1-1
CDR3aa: CSVRVLGTEAFF

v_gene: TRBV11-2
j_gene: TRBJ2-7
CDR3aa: CASSLRGEQYF

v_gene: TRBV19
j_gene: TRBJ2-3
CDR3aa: CASIRTSGGTDTQYF

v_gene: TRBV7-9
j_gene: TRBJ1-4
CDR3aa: CASSLAKYGTGNEKLFF

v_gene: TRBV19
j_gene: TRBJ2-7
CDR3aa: CASAPALGGYEQYF

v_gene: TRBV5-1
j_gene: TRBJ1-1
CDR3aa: CASSLLEGASTEAFF

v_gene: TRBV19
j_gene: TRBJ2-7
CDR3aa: CASSIGSGRFYEQYF

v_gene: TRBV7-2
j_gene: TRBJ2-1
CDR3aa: CASSLLGLAGARGEQFF

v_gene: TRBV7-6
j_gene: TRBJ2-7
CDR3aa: CASSRTSGSYEQYF

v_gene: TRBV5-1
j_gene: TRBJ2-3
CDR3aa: CASSSGDGTDTQYF

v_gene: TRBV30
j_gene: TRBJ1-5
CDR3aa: CAWSATADQPQHF

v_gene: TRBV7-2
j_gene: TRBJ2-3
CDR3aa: CASNPTGSRTDTQYF

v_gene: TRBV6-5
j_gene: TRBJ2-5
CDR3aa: CATGLSAETQYF

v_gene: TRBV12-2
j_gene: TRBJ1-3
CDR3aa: CASRLARGSGNTIYF

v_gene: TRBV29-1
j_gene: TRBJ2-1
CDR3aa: CSVEKGGSWGPPSSYNEQFF